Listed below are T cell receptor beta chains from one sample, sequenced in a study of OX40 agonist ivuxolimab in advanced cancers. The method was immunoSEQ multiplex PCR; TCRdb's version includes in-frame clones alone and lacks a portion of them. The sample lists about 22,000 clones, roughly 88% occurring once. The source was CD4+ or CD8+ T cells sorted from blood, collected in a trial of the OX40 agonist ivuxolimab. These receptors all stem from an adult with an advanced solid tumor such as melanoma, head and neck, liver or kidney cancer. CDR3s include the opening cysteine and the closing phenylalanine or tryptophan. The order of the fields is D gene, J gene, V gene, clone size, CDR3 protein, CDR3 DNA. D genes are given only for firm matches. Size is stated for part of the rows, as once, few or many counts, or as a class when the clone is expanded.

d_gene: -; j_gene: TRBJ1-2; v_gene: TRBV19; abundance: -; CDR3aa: CASSPGYGYTF; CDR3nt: TGTGCCAGTAGTCCAGGGTATGGCTACACCTTC
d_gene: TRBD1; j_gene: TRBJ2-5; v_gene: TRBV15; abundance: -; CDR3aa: CATTPGTGVLYQETQYF; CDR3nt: TGTGCCACCACCCCTGGGACAGGGGTCTTGTACCAAGAGACCCAGTACTTC
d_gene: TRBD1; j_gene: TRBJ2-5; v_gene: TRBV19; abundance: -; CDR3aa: CASSWDSYQETQYF; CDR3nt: TGTGCCAGTAGCTGGGACAGCTATCAAGAGACCCAGTACTTC
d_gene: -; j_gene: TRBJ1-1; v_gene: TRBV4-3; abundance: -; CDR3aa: CASSQDFGMGGTEAFF; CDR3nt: TGCGCCAGCAGCCAAGATTTCGGGATGGGCGGTACTGAAGCTTTCTTT
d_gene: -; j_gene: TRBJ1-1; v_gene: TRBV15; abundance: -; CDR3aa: CATSREGLSLNTEAFF; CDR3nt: TGTGCCACCAGCAGAGAAGGGCTCAGTTTGAACACTGAAGCTTTCTTT
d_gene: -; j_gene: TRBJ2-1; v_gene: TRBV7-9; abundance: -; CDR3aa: CASSSTEYNEQFF; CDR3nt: TGTGCCAGCAGCTCCACTGAATACAATGAGCAGTTCTTC
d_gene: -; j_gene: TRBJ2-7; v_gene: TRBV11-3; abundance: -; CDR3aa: CASSLGFQSYEQYF; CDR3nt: TGTGCCAGCAGCTTAGGGTTCCAGTCCTACGAGCAGTACTTC
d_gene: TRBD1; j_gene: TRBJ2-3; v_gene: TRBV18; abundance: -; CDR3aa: CASSPPGQGATDTQYF; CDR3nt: TGTGCCAGCTCACCACCCGGACAGGGGGCAACAGATACGCAGTATTTT
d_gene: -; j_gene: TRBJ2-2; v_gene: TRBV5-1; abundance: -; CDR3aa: CASSLIHWQRTTTNTGELFF; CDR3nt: TGCGCCAGCAGTCTTATTCATTGGCAACGCACCACGACGAACACCGGGGAGCTGTTTTTT
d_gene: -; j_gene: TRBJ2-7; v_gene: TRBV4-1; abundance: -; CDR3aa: CASSQAWGPYEQYF; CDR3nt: TGCGCCAGCAGCCAAGCGTGGGGTCCCTACGAGCAGTACTTC
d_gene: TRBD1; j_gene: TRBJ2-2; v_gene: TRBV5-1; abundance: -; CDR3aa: CASSPGTGAGELFF; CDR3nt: TGCGCCAGCAGCCCGGGGACAGGGGCCGGGGAGCTGTTTTTT
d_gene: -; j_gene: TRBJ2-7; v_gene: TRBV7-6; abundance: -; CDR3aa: CASSLTATYEQYF; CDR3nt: TGTGCCAGCAGCTTAACAGCTACCTACGAGCAGTACTTC
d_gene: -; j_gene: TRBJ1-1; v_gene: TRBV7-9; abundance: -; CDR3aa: CASSFPDNTEAFF; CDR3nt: TGTGCCAGCAGCTTTCCGGATAACACTGAAGCTTTCTTT
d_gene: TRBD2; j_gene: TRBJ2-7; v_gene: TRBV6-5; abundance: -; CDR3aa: CASSYSTSGTYYEQYF; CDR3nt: TGTGCCAGCAGTTACTCGACTAGCGGGACCTACTACGAGCAGTACTTC
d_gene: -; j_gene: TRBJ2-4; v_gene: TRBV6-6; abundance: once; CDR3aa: CASSYGGALGIQYF; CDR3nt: TGTGCCAGCAGTTACGGGGGGGCTCTAGGCATTCAGTACTTC
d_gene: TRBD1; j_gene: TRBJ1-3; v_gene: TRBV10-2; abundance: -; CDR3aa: CASSEWTGVGNTIYF; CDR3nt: TGCGCCAGCAGTGAGTGGACAGGAGTTGGAAACACCATATATTTT
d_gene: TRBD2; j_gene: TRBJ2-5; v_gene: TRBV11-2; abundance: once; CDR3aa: CASSLESSGTIGETQYF; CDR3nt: TGTGCCAGCAGCTTAGAGTCTAGCGGGACCATCGGGGAGACCCAGTACTTC
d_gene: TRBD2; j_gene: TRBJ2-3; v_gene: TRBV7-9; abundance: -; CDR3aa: CASSLAEAGAMADTQYF; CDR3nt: TGTGCCAGCAGCTTAGCAGAGGCGGGAGCTATGGCAGATACGCAGTATTTT
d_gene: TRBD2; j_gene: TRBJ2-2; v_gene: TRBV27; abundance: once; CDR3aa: CASSLSFWLAGSTGELFF; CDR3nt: TGTGCCAGCAGTTTATCGTTTTGGCTAGCGGGCAGCACCGGGGAGCTGTTTTTT
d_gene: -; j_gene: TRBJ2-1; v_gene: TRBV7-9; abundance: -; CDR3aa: CASSLVPERVNEQFF; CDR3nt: TGTGCCAGCAGCTTAGTGCCGGAGAGGGTCAATGAGCAGTTCTTC
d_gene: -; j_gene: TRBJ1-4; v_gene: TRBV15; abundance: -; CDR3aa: CATSRVVQANEKLFF; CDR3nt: TGTGCCACCAGCAGAGTAGTACAGGCGAATGAAAAACTGTTTTTT
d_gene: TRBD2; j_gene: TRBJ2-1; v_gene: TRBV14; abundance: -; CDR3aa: CASSQRTNLAGAYNEQFF; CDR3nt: TGTGCCAGCAGCCAACGAACAAATCTAGCGGGAGCCTACAATGAGCAGTTCTTC
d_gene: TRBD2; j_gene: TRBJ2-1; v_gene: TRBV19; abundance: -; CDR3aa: CASSIVTSGASYNEQFF; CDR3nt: TGTGCCAGTAGTATCGTGACTAGCGGGGCCTCCTACAATGAGCAGTTCTTC
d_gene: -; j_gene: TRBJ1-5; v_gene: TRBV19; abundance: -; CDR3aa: CASSIGYSNQPQHF; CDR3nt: TGTGCCAGTAGTATCGGATATAGCAATCAGCCCCAGCATTTT
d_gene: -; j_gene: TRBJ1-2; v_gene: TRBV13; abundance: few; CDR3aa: CASSLGSAHDGGYTF; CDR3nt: TGTGCCAGCAGCTTAGGTTCCGCACACGATGGCGGCTACACCTTC
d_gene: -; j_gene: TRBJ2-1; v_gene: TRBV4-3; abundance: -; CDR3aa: CASSQDRGSSYNEQFF; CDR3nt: TGCGCCAGCAGCCAAGATCGTGGGAGCTCCTACAATGAGCAGTTCTTC
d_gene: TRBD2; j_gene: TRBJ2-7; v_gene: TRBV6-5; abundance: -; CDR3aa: CASSYYPGLATYEQYF; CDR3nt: TGTGCCAGCAGTTACTATCCGGGACTAGCGACATACGAGCAGTACTTC
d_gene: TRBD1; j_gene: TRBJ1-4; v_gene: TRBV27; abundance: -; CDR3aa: CASTPTGTLNEKLFF; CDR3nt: TGTGCCAGCACCCCGACAGGGACCCTTAATGAAAAACTGTTTTTT
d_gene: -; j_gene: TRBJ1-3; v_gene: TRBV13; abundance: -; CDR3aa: CASSSQSTGSPSTIYF; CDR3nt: TGTGCCAGCAGCTCACAGTCGACAGGATCCCCATCCACCATATATTTT
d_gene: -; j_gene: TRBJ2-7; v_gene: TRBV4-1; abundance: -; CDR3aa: CASSQDTAGSYEQYF; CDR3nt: TGCGCCAGCAGCCAAGATACGGCAGGTTCCTACGAGCAGTACTTC
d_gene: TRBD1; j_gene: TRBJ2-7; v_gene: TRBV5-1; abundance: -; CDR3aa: CAGSVGQPYEQYF; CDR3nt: TGCGCCGGCAGCGTGGGACAGCCCTACGAGCAGTACTTC
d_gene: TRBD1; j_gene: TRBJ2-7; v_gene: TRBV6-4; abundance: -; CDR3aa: CASSEGTGLISYEQYF; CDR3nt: TGTGCCAGCAGTGAGGGGACAGGGCTGATTTCTTACGAGCAGTACTTC
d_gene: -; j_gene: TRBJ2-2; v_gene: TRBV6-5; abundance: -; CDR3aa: CASSYSMGAGELFF; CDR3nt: TGTGCCAGCAGTTACTCAATGGGTGCCGGGGAACTGTTTTTT
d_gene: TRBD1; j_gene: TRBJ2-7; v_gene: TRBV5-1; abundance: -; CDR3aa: CASTQTGGYEQYF; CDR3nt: TGCGCCAGCACTCAGACAGGGGGCTACGAGCAGTACTTC
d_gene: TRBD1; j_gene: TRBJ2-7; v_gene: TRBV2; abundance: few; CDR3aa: CASSLDRDGHEQYF; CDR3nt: TGTGCCAGCAGTTTGGACAGGGATGGCCACGAGCAGTACTTC
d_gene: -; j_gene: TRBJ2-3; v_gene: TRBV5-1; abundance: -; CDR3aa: CASSLREGLSSTDTQYF; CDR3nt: TGCGCCAGCAGCTTGAGAGAAGGACTATCCAGCACAGATACGCAGTATTTT
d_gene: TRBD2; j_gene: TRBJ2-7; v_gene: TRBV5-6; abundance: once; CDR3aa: CASSLMLAGIYEQYF; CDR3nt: TGTGCCAGCAGCCTAATGCTAGCGGGTATATACGAGCAGTACTTC
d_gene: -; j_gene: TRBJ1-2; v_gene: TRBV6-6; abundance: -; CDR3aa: CASSSTIRANYGYTF; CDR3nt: TGTGCCAGCAGTTCTACAATACGAGCTAACTATGGCTACACCTTC
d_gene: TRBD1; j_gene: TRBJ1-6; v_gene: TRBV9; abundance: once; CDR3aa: CASSESTGQGSPLHF; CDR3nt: TGTGCCAGCAGCGAGTCGACAGGGCAGGGTTCACCCCTCCACTTT
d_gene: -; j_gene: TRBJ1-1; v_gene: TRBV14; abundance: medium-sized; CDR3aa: CASSQDQDWGHTEAFF; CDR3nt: TGTGCCAGCAGCCAAGATCAAGATTGGGGACATACTGAAGCTTTCTTT
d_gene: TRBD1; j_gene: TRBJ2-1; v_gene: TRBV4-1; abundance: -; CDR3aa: CASSQGQEQFF; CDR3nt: TGCGCCAGCAGCCAGGGACAGGAGCAGTTCTTC